One and the same sample provided the 4 T cell receptor beta chains below, sequenced in a study of blood T cell repertoires in COVID-19. Profiled with immunoSEQ multiplex PCR; TCRdb holds only in-frame clones, not every one. There are under 100,000 clones in the sample; over 80% occur only once, and nearly 6.5% lies in the top ten. Sequenced material: peripheral blood. These receptors all come from a woman in her fifties or sixties with active COVID-19.

The CDR3 sequence: CASSFKGAKKDNEQFF. The CDR3 DNA sequence: TGTGCCAGTAGTTTCAAAGGGGCAAAAAAGGACAATGAGCAGTTCTTC. This chain joins TRBV19 and TRBJ2-1; TRBD1 might be the D (5 bases). There are 16 residues in the CDR3. V lost 5 bases, J lost 5 bases, and 19 bases lay in between. Germline V gene sequence: CDR1 LNHDA, CDR2 SQIVND (reference sequence).

The chain uses TRBV6-2 or TRBV6-3 and TRBJ2-3, with TRBD2 identical over 7 bases. The CDR3 extends over 18 amino acids. Germline lookup yields CDR1 MNHEY and CDR2 SVGEGT. The trim removed 2 bases at V and 4 bases at J, leaving 15 bases unmatched. DNA of the CDR3: TGTGCCAGCAGTTACGGGTCTAGCGGCGAGGGCGTGGCAGATACGCAGTATTTT. Encoded protein: CASSYGSSGEGVADTQYF.

The CDR3 sequence: CASSITSGRARETQYF. Here the CDR3 DNA reads TGTGCCAGTAGTATTACCAGCGGGAGGGCCCGGGAGACCCAGTACTTC. V and J are TRBV19 and TRBJ2-5; 10 positions agree with TRBD2. Germline lookup yields CDR1 LNHDA and CDR2 SQIVND (reference sequence). Trimming at V came to 3 bases and at J to 5 bases, leaving 9 bases not matched to a gene. The length of the CDR3 is 16 residues.

In its sample, this clone was seen a few times. The V call is TRBV28, the J call TRBJ2-2, with D tentatively TRBD1 (6 bases). V was clipped by 3 bases and J by 5 bases, with 25 bases between them. There are 19 residues in the CDR3. Looked up from germline, CDR1 is MDHEN and CDR2 is SYDVKM. CDR3 sequence (DNA): TGTGCCAGCAGTTTGAGTGGGCTGAAAAGGACAGAGAGGACCGGGGAGCTGTTTTTT. This encodes CASSLSGLKRTERTGELFF. The complete variable domain, with remaining parts taken from reference TRBV28 and TRBJ2-2, reads DVKVTQSSRYLVKRTGEKVFLECVQDMDHENMFWYRQDPGLGLRLIYFSYDVKMKEKGDIPEGYSVSREKKERFSLILESASTNQTSMYLCASSLSGLKRTERTGELFFGEGSRLTVL.